The rows below give T cell receptor beta chains drawn from one sample of a study of control samples from healthy donors and cancer patients. Some clones are missing from TCRdb's copy, which holds only in-frame ones; the method was immunoSEQ multiplex PCR. The data show 170,000 or so clones, approximately 90% seen once. Sequencing was carried out using blood. These receptors all come from a man aged 30 to 39 in good health. CDR3s include the opening cysteine and the closing phenylalanine or tryptophan. The D gene is left open where the match is weak. Clone size appears in some rows only: once, few, many, or a class for an expanded clone.

TRBV7-9	-	14	TRBJ2-3	-	TGTGCCAGCAGCGTCAGTTACTGGACAGATACGCAGTATTTT	CASSVSYWTDTQYF
TRBV9	-	14	TRBJ1-2	-	TGTGCCAGCAGCGCCCGATATCTTGGATATGGCTACACCTTC	CASSARYLGYGYTF
TRBV4-2	-	17	TRBJ1-2	-	TGTGCCAGCAGCCAAGATTTGCTCACCGTAGCTAACTATGGCTACACCTTC	CASSQDLLTVANYGYTF
TRBV7-9	-	17	TRBJ1-6	-	TGTGCCAGCAGCCCCCCTGGCGGGGGCGCCTATAATTCACCCCTCCACTTT	CASSPPGGGAYNSPLHF
TRBV30	TRBD1	14	TRBJ1-1	-	TGTGCCTGGAGTGTAGACAGGGTTTTGACTGAAGCTTTCTTT	CAWSVDRVLTEAFF
TRBV4-3	TRBD1	15	TRBJ1-4	once	TGCGCCAGCAGCCCAAACAGGGGCGCTAATGAAAAACTGTTTTTT	CASSPNRGANEKLFF
TRBV2	TRBD1	14	TRBJ1-1	-	TGTGCCAGCAGTGCTACAGGGGGCGACGCGGAAGCTTTCTTT	CASSATGGDAEAFF
TRBV9	TRBD1	13	TRBJ1-1	-	TGTGCCAGCAGCCCCGGACAGGGCCAGCAGGCTTTCTTT	CASSPGQGQQAFF
TRBV30	TRBD1	13	TRBJ1-4	-	TGTGCCTGGAGTGTAAGGGGGCGCGGGTATGTGTTTTTT	CAWSVRGRGYVFF
TRBV7-9	-	14	TRBJ1-2	-	TGTGCCAGCAGCATGACTGGTCGCAACTATGGCTACACCTTC	CASSMTGRNYGYTF
TRBV9	-	14	TRBJ2-1	-	TGTGCCAGCAGCGTAGAGGCGGCCTACGGTGAGCAGTTCTTC	CASSVEAAYGEQFF
TRBV5-5	TRBD1	14	TRBJ1-1	-	TGTGCCAGCAGGGACAGGGGGCTGAACACTGAAGCTTTCTTT	CASRDRGLNTEAFF
TRBV4-1	-	14	TRBJ1-1	-	TGCGCCAGCAGCCAAGGTCGACTAAACACTGAAGCTTTCTTT	CASSQGRLNTEAFF
TRBV9	-	16	TRBJ1-3	-	TGTGCCAGCAGCTCCCCCCCTGGGACGGTTGGAAACACCATATATTTT	CASSSPPGTVGNTIYF
TRBV6-2/TRBV6-3	-	14	TRBJ1-1	-	TGTGCCAGCAGTTCCCACAGGGAGAACACTGAAGCTTTCTTT	CASSSHRENTEAFF
TRBV5-1	-	17	TRBJ2-2	-	TGCGCCAGCAGCTTCCCGGGGCTCCAACTCTTCACCGGGGAGCTGTTTTTT	CASSFPGLQLFTGELFF
TRBV28	TRBD2	15	TRBJ2-7	-	TGTGCCAGCAGTTCAACTAGCGGGAGGATCTACGAGCAGTACTTC	CASSSTSGRIYEQYF
TRBV6-5	TRBD2	16	TRBJ2-3	-	TGTGCCAGCAGTTACGCCTCCGGGAGGGGGGCAGATACGCAGTATTTT	CASSYASGRGADTQYF
TRBV4-2	-	17	TRBJ2-1	-	TGTGCCAGCAGCCCCCACCAGGCGGAACCCTCCTACAATGAGCAGTTCTTC	CASSPHQAEPSYNEQFF
TRBV6-4	-	14	TRBJ1-1	few	TGTGCCAGCACCCCGGGCCCTGGGAACACTGAAGCTTTCTTT	CASTPGPGNTEAFF
TRBV30	-	13	TRBJ1-1	-	TGTGCCTGGAGAGAGGGCCCGAACACTGAAGCTTTCTTT	CAWREGPNTEAFF
TRBV5-1	-	15	TRBJ2-3	-	TGCGCCAGCAGCCGCTCAGGGGACGCCGCAGATACGCAGTATTTT	CASSRSGDAADTQYF
TRBV3-1/TRBV3-2	-	16	TRBJ2-7	-	TGTGCCAGCAGCCAAGGGGGGCCGTTCTTACCGGACGAGCAGTACTTC	CASSQGGPFLPDEQYF
TRBV6-7	TRBD1	14	TRBJ1-5	-	TGTGCCAGCAGTCGGGACAGGGGAAAACAGCCCCAGCATTTT	CASSRDRGKQPQHF
TRBV25-1	-	16	TRBJ1-5	-	TGTGCCAGCTCCCCAAGGGGGGAGAATAGCAATCAGCCCCAGCATTTT	CASSPRGENSNQPQHF
TRBV27	-	13	TRBJ2-7	-	TGTGCCACCGCGGGTCCGCCTAGCTACGAGCAGTACTTC	CATAGPPSYEQYF
TRBV18	TRBD2	18	TRBJ2-1	-	TGTGCCAGCTCACCAACTCCCGGGACTAGCGGGACATACAATGAGCAGTTCTTC	CASSPTPGTSGTYNEQFF
TRBV6-5	-	13	TRBJ1-2	-	TGTGCCAGCAGTTACTCAGGGAGTTACGGCTACACCTTC	CASSYSGSYGYTF
TRBV3-1/TRBV3-2	TRBD1	14	TRBJ1-1	-	TGTGCCAGCAGCCAAGTCGACAGGGTCACTGAAGCTTTCTTT	CASSQVDRVTEAFF
TRBV5-6	-	13	TRBJ1-1	-	TGTGCCAGCAGCTGGCAACTCGGCACTGAAGCTTTCTTT	CASSWQLGTEAFF
TRBV2	-	14	TRBJ1-4	-	TGTGCCACAAGAGACGACACAACTAATGAAAAACTGTTTTTT	CATRDDTTNEKLFF
TRBV6-5	-	13	TRBJ2-7	once	TGTGCCAGCAGGACCGGACAGATCTACGAGCAGTACTTC	CASRTGQIYEQYF
TRBV20-1	TRBD2	14	TRBJ2-7	-	TGCAGTGCTAGTCGGCGGGAGGGTGTCTACGAGCAGTACTTC	CSASRREGVYEQYF
TRBV7-2	-	14	TRBJ1-4	-	TGTGCCAGCAGTTATACTAACAGAGATGAAAAACTGTTTTTT	CASSYTNRDEKLFF
TRBV27	TRBD1	11	TRBJ2-7	-	TGTGCCACAAGGACAGGCTACGAGCAGTACTTC	CATRTGYEQYF